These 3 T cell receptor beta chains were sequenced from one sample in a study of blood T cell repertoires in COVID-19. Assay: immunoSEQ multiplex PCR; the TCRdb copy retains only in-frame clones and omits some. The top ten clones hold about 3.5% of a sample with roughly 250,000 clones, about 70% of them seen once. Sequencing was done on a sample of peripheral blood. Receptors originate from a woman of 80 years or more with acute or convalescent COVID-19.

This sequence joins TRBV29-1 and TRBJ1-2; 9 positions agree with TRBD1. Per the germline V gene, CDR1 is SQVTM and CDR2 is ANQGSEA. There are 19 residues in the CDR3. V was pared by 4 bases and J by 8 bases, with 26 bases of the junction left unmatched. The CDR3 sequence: CSVAGDRVVAGLCFIGYTF. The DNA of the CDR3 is TGCAGCGTTGCAGGGGACAGGGTCGTGGCCGGCCTTTGTTTTATAGGCTACACCTTC.

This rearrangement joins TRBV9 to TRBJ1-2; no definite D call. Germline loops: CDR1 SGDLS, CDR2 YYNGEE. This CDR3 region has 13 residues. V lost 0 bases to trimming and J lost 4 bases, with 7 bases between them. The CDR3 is CASSVETSYGYTF. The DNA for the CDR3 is TGTGCCAGCAGCGTAGAAACAAGCTATGGCTACACCTTC.

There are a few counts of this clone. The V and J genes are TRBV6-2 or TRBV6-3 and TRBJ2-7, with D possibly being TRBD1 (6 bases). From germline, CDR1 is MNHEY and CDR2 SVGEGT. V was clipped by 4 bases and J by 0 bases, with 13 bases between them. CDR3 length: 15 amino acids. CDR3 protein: CASSFGGLSSYEQYF. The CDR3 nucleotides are TGTGCCAGCAGTTTTGGGGGCCTTTCCTCCTACGAGCAGTACTTC.